This is a list of T cell receptor beta chains from one sample in a study of blood T cell repertoires in COVID-19. Measured with immunoSEQ multiplex PCR; TCRdb has only the in-frame clones, and not every one. The sample comprises 250,000 to 300,000 clones, 85% to 90% of which are singletons, and roughly 6.3% rests with the top ten. Sequenced input: peripheral blood. The receptors come from a woman in her forties or fifties with COVID-19, enrolled during active disease. Both conserved end residues are trimmed from each CDR3.

TRBV4-1 ASSQESIAGIVDTQY
TRBV7-9 ASSSDRAWNTEAF
TRBV6-5 ASSTDPGEWNEQF
TRBV6-5 ASRLFLEVGELF
TRBV5-1 ASSLTDFYGYT
TRBV19 ASTSSGYPYEQY
TRBV5-4 ASSLSASGFLNEQF
TRBV4-1 ASSQRGTSGRGNEQF
TRBV4-1 ASSQVLGLAGIEQY
TRBV2 ASSAQGSEGNTIY
TRBV25-1 ASSATRGTYNEQF
TRBV4-2 ASSQGQGAAF
TRBV5-1 ASSLGGGLKGEAF
TRBV19 ASSIDRTGVRNYGYT
TRBV7-8 ASSLTDSYQPQH
TRBV10-3 AISPDGGNYGYT
TRBV5-1 ASSLPTGDGYT
TRBV7-6 ASSLQDGGTDTQY
TRBV3-1/TRBV3-2 ASSQDFNTNTEAF
TRBV19 ASSTGATYEQY
TRBV15 ATSRELTSGRAMNTQY
TRBV29-1 SVEDLSSGRRSKQF
TRBV25-1 ASRPTGSYEQY
TRBV7-2 ASSASLLAGERNEQY
TRBV19 ASKGLASGNTDTQY
TRBV11-2 ASSLGAGSGY
TRBV11-3 ASSLGGTGGNTEAF
TRBV10-2 ASSVQNEQF
TRBV7-2 ASSRDRGSNQPQH
TRBV29-1 SVGSVASTEAF
TRBV7-9 AGAIAGGGNTGELF
TRBV5-8 ASSWGRVATNEKLF
TRBV28 ASTFGANYGYT
TRBV19 ASSIFRGNQPQH
TRBV27 ASGLNYEQY
TRBV11-3 ASSPGVRANEQF
TRBV10-2 ASRRGQGSAGYT
TRBV4-3 ASSQDIRAGKSEQY
TRBV29-1 SVMTGSTEAF
TRBV30 AWNPGSSYEQY
TRBV30 AWSVQGAGAF
TRBV18 ASSLDRDMNTEAF
TRBV19 ATSRSFYGYT
TRBV24-1 ATSDNPRGHEQF
TRBV5-1 ASTVGGTVSYEQY
TRBV2 ASRRQGGSNQPQH
TRBV5-1 ASSLATGTGGIGEQY
TRBV6-5 ASSRVQQETQY
TRBV24-1 ATSDAGTGDETQY
TRBV2 ASSGGTTETYEQY
TRBV7-3 ASSLSQDGPGHQETQY
TRBV16 ASSQRDRKPPYEQY
TRBV18 ASSPGQAKNIQY
TRBV19 ASSRLRDRGFETQY
TRBV11-1 ASSTRTRLGEEKLF
TRBV11-2 ASSPDRAPNEQY
TRBV5-5 ASSLRAGIAGVVNEQF
TRBV15 ATSRDKREGIYEQY
TRBV30 AWSVPGTGTEKLF